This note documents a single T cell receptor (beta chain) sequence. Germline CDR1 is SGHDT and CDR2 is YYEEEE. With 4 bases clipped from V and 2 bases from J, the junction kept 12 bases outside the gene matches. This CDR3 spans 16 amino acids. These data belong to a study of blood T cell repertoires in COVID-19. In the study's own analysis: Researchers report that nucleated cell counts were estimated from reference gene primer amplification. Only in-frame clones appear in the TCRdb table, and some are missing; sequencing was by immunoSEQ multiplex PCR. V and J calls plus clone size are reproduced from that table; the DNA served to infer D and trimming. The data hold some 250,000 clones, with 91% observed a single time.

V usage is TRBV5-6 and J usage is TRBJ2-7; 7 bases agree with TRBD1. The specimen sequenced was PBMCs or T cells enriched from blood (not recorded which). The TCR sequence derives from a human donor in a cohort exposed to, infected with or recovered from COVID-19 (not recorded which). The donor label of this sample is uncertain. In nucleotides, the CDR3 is TGTGCCAGCAGCCTACTCCGGACAGGCCTAACCTACGAGCAGTACTTC. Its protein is CASSLLRTGLTYEQYF. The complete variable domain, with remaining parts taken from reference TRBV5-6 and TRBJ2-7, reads DAGVTQSPTHLIKTRGQQVTLRCSPKSGHDTVSWYQQALGQGPQFIFQYYEEEERQRGNFPDRFSGHQFPNYSSELNVNALLLGDSALYLCASSLLRTGLTYEQYFGPGTRLTVT.